This TCR beta chain emerged from a study of human T cells and chemical hapten exposure. Background on the study: Variability of per-sample TCR yields stemmed mainly from small differences in pooled library volume. Study findings and constraints: Following DPC sensitization, TCRs present above 1 in 1000 frequency showed no change.

From whole blood left unfractionated, total RNA was extracted. V dropped 4 bases and J dropped 6 bases, with 21 bases sitting between them. Germline V lookup: CDR1 SQVTM, CDR2 ANQGSEA. The CDR3 runs 15 residues. As the library was built, unique molecular identifiers were attached to individual cDNA molecules. Original analysis: TCRs per sample had a median of approximately 88,000 and ranged from about 20,000 to 700,000. Each CDR3 protein is one row after TCRdb ran MiXCR on the 5' RACE reads. The V and J calls come from TCRdb's annotation, not from the publication. The data show more than 60,000 distinct CDR3 sequences, around a sixth seen once. For this clonotype: Its cognate antigen is unknown.

This receptor was taken from a female donor in good health. V gene TRBV29-1 combines with J gene TRBJ1-2; possibly TRBD1 for D (5 bases). CDR3 loop: CSVGGSTLSGDGYTF. The DNA of the CDR3 is TGCAGCGTTGGAGGGTCAACTCTGTCGGGGGATGGCTACACCTTC.